This T cell receptor (beta chain) was recorded in a study of Ad26.COV2.S vaccination and SARS-CoV-2 variants. The method was immunoSEQ multiplex PCR; TCRdb's version includes in-frame clones alone and lacks a portion of them. The sample contains 200,000 to 250,000 clones, 70% to 90% of which appear only once. Treatment described: around 19 received Ad26.COV2.S at low or high dose, single or two shots; 5 received placebo; per-sample allocation not given. After the first vaccine or placebo injection, samples were drawn on day 63. About this clone: The antigen remains undetermined.

The V segment lost 4 bases and the J segment 13 bases; nucleotides outside the gene matches: 9. The CDR3 extends over 13 amino acids. Study results and caveats: Whether participants received vaccine or placebo, their non-spike TCR breadth was similar.

This sample comprised peripheral blood, obtained in a trial of Ad26.COV2.S vaccine versus placebo. The gene calls are TRBV23-1 and TRBJ2-1, with 8 bases identical to TRBD1. TRBV23-1 is designated an ORF whose function remains uncertain. The clonotype comes from a person between 18 and 65 years old who received the Ad26.COV2.S COVID-19 vaccine or a placebo. The CDR3, as DNA: TGCGCCAGCAGTCGACCCTGGACAGGGACCCAGTTCTTC. As protein: CASSRPWTGTQFF.